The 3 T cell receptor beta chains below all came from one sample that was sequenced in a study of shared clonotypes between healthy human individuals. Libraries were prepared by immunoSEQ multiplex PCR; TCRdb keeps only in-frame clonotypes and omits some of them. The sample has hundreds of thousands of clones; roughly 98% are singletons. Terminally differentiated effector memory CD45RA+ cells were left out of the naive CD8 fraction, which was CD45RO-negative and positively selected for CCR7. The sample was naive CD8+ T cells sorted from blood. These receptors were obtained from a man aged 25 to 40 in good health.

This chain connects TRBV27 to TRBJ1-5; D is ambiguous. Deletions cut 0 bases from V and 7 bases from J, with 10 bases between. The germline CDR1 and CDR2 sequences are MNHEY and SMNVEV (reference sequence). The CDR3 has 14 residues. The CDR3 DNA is TGTGCCAGCAGTTTATCTTATCCGGGCCAGCCCCAGCATTTT. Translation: CASSLSYPGQPQHF.

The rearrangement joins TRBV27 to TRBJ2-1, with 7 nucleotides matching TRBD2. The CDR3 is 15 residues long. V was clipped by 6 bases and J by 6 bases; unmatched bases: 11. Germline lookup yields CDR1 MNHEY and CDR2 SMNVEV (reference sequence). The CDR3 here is CASSILASPLNEQFF. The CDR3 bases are TGTGCCAGCAGCATACTAGCGTCTCCCCTCAATGAGCAGTTCTTC.

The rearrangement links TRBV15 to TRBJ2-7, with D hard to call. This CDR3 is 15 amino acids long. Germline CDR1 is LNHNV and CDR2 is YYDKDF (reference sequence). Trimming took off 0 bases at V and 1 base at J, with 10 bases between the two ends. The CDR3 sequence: CATSRDPTGSYEQYF. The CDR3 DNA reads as TGTGCCACCAGCAGAGATCCCACTGGGTCCTACGAGCAGTACTTC.